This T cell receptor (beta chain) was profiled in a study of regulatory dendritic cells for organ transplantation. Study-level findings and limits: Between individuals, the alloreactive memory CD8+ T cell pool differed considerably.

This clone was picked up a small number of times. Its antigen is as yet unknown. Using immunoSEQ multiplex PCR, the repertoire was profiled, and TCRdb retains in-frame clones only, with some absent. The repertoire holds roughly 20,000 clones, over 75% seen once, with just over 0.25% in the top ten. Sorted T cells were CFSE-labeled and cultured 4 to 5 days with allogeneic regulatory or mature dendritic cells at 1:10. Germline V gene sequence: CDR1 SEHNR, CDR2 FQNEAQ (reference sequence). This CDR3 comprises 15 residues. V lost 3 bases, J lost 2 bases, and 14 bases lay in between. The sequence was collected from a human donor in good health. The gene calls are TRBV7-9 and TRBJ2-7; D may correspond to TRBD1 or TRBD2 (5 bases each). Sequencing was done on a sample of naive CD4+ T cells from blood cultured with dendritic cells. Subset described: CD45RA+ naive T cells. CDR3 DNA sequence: TGTGCCAGCAGCTTTCCGGGACCGCTGCCCTACGAGCAGTACTTC. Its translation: CASSFPGPLPYEQYF.